The sample holds one count of the clone carrying this TCR beta chain. Sequenced by immunoSEQ multiplex PCR; TCRdb stores in-frame clones only, minus some. The sample contains 600,000 to 800,000 clones, roughly 72% of which appear only once. Everyone who donated was a Caucasian adult who lived in Nashville, Tennessee. The study separated CD4+ cells into CD45RA+ naive and CD45RA-negative memory subsets. This record belongs to a study of shared clonotypes between healthy human individuals. CDR1 SQVTM and CDR2 ANQGSEA come from the germline V gene. Trimming pared 5 bases from V and 4 bases from J, leaving 15 bases between. CDR3 size: 13 residues.

Input material: memory CD4+ T cells sorted from blood. This sample's subset: CD45RA-negative fraction. The source is a woman in her 30s in good health. The rearrangement joins TRBV29-1 to TRBJ2-7; the D gene is possibly TRBD2 (6 bases). CDR3 region: CSVTTGSVYEQYF. CDR3 nucleotide sequence: TGCAGCGTTACGACCGGGAGTGTTTACGAGCAGTACTTC.